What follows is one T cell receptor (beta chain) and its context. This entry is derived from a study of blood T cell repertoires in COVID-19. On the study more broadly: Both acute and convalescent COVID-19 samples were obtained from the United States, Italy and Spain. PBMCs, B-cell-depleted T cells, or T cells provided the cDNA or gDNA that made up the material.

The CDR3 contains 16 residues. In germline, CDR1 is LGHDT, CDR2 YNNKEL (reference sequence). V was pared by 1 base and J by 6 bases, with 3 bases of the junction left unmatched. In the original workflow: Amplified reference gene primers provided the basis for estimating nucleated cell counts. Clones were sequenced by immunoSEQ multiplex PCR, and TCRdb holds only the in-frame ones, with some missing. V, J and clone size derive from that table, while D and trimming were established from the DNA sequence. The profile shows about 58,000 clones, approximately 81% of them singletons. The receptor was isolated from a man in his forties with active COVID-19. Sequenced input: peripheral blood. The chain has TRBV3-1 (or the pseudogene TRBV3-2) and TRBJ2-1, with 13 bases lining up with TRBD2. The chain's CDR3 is CASSQGTSGSRNEQFF. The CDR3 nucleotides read TGTGCCAGCAGCCAAGGGACTAGCGGGAGCCGCAATGAGCAGTTCTTC.